The 6 T cell receptor beta chains below come from one sample, sequenced in a study of beta chain features in type 1 diabetes. Study-wide results and limits: Shortening that was moderate but significant affected the TCRB CDR3s of Type 1 diabetes patients in all four CD4+ subsets.

No cognate antigen is known for these TCRs. The whole isolated RNA underwent reverse transcription, so sequencing captured expressed TCRB transcripts. TCRdb keeps only in-frame clones here, not all; method: immunoSEQ multiplex PCR. The profile shows 300,000 to 350,000 clones, approximately 10% of them singletons. Sequencing was carried out using central memory CD4+ T cells from blood. These receptors all come from a man in his thirties or forties with type 1 diabetes.

This chain uses TRBV7-2 with TRBJ2-3; 7 positions match TRBD2. V dropped 5 bases and J dropped 6; count of bases not matched to a gene: 5. Germline V gives CDR1 SGHTA, CDR2 FQGNSA. This CDR3 is 13 amino acids long. CDR3 nucleotide sequence: TGTGCCAGCAGCCGCCGGGAGGCGGATACGCAGTATTTT. Protein product: CASSRREADTQYF.

This clone was counted a few times. The chain is built from TRBV5-6 and TRBJ1-4, with D unclear. Germline CDR1 is SGHDT and CDR2 is YYEEEE. V lost 0 bases, J lost 2 bases, and 8 bases lay in between. CDR3 length: 15 residues. In DNA, the CDR3 is TGTGCCAGCAGCTTGGATGGGAGGACTAATGAAAAACTGTTTTTT. The encoded protein is CASSLDGRTNEKLFF.

The chain combines TRBV10-3 with TRBJ2-3, with 7 bases fitting TRBD2. Unmatched junction bases numbered 8, after V lost 6 bases and J lost 5 bases. Germline-derived CDR1 and CDR2 are ENHRY and SYGVKD. The CDR3 is 14 amino acids. CDR3 sequence: CAIRARGSGDTQYF. The CDR3, as DNA: TGTGCCATCAGGGCGCGGGGGTCCGGAGATACGCAGTATTTT.

There are a few counts of this clone. The chain employs TRBV7-2 and TRBJ1-4; no clear D gene. Trimming left V 5 bases short and J 8 bases short, with 12 bases between. The CDR3 is made up of 13 amino acids. Germline V lookup: CDR1 SGHTA, CDR2 FQGNSA. Written as DNA, the CDR3 is TGTGCCAGCAGCCGATCGGGGAAGGAAAAACTGTTTTTT. Protein sequence: CASSRSGKEKLFF.

This chain uses TRBV2 with TRBJ2-3; D call uncertain. CDR3 length: 16 amino acids. V gave up 7 bases and J gave up 2 bases, with 19 bases separating them. Germline V gene lookup returns CDR1 SNHLY and CDR2 FYNNEI. The CDR3 DNA reads TGTGCCAGCAAGGTTAATTTGATGGGTATCACAGATACGCAGTATTTT. It translates to CASKVNLMGITDTQYF.

The chain recombines TRBV7-2 with TRBJ2-3, with D perhaps given as TRBD1 or TRBD2 (6 bases each). This CDR3 spans 15 amino acids. The V end was cut by 0 bases, the J end by 8 bases, with 15 bases between. Germline V gives CDR1 SGHTA, CDR2 FQGNSA. The CDR3 coding sequence is TGTGCCAGCAGCTTAGCGGGGGGCTCTCAGGGTACGCAGTATTTT. Encoded protein: CASSLAGGSQGTQYF.